The 10 T cell receptor beta chains listed next were all sequenced from one sample in a study of shared clonotypes between healthy human individuals. Positive CCR7 selection of CD45RO-negative cells yielded the naive CD8 cells, and terminally differentiated effector memory CD45RA+ cells were excluded. Some clones are missing from TCRdb's copy, which holds only in-frame ones; the method was immunoSEQ multiplex PCR. The data hold about 1.9 million clones, with just under 95% observed a single time. Sequenced sample: naive CD8+ T cells from PBMCs. These receptors all stem from a young man in good health. Some clones in this sample may be carry-over from other donors' samples.

CDR3 protein: CASTSGPDTQYF. The CDR3 nucleotides read TGTGCCAGCACCTCGGGACCAGATACGCAGTATTTT. V usage is TRBV27 and J usage is TRBJ2-3, with D perhaps assigned TRBD1 or TRBD2 (5 bases each). From germline, CDR1 is MNHEY and CDR2 SMNVEV (reference sequence). The CDR3 is 12 amino acids. The germline V and J ends were trimmed by 7 bases and 4 bases, with 9 bases remaining between them.

The V call is TRBV12-5, the J call TRBJ1-2; the match to TRBD1 covers 12 bases. V lost 5 bases and J lost 5; bases outside the gene matches: 9. Germline V gives CDR1 LGHNT, CDR2 FRNRAP. The CDR3 has 16 residues. The CDR3 reads CASGPGQGAPFYGYTF. DNA of the CDR3: TGTGCTAGTGGTCCGGGACAGGGGGCGCCTTTTTATGGCTACACCTTC.

The gene calls are TRBV5-1 and TRBJ2-3, with D unresolved. This CDR3 comprises 16 residues. Germline assignment: CDR1 SGHRS and CDR2 YFSETQ. V lost 0 bases, J lost 8 bases, and 19 bases lay in between. The CDR3 DNA is TGCGCCAGCAGCTTGGCCCCTACGAGAGTGGAGCGTACGCAGTATTTT. Residues: CASSLAPTRVERTQYF.

CDR3 protein: CATSRVGSGEKLFF. The CDR3 region has the DNA TGTGCCACCAGCAGAGTTGGGTCGGGAGAAAAACTGTTTTTT. The chain has TRBV15 and TRBJ1-4, with no clear D. CDR1 and CDR2 (germline): LNHNV, YYDKDF (reference sequence). CDR3 size: 14 residues. The V gene lost 1 base and the J gene lost 8 bases, with 11 bases spanning the gap.

The CDR3 coding sequence is TGTGCCAGCAGCTTAGATCCTGCGGGGTTGAACACTGAAGCTTTCTTT. Its protein product is CASSLDPAGLNTEAFF. The rearrangement links TRBV7-9 to TRBJ1-1; no firm D call. CDR3 length equals 16 residues. The V gene lost 1 base and the J gene lost 0 bases, with 12 bases spanning the gap. The germline gives CDR1 SEHNR, CDR2 FQNEAQ (reference sequence).

The chain has TRBV7-9 and TRBJ1-2; 7 nucleotides align to TRBD1. J lost 0 bases, V lost 5 bases, and 3 bases had no gene match. Germline V gene lookup returns CDR1 SEHNR and CDR2 FQNEAQ (reference sequence). The CDR3 runs 14 residues. The CDR3 protein is CASSAQGSNYGYTF. CDR3 DNA sequence: TGTGCCAGCAGCGCACAGGGGTCTAACTATGGCTACACCTTC. The whole variable domain, remainder taken from reference TRBV7-9 and TRBJ1-2, is DTGVSQNPRHKITKRGQNVTFRCDPISEHNRLYWYRQTLGQGPEFLTYFQNEAQLEKSRLLSDRFSAERPKGSFSTLEIQRTEQGDSAMYLCASSAQGSNYGYTFGSGTRLTVV.

The chain uses TRBV2 and TRBJ1-2; D is possibly TRBD1 (5 bases). V lost 8 bases and J lost 6, with 19 bases in between. Germline assignment: CDR1 SNHLY and CDR2 FYNNEI. The CDR3 runs 14 residues. This chain's CDR3 is CASPVLGREDGYTF. The DNA of the CDR3 is TGTGCCAGCCCGGTACTGGGCAGGGAGGATGGCTACACCTTC.

V is TRBV5-5 and J is TRBJ2-1; 7 positions agree with TRBD2. This CDR3 has 15 residues. Losses at the gene ends were 4 bases for V and 8 bases for J; bases not matched to a gene: 12. Germline CDR1 is SGHKS and CDR2 is YYEKEE (reference sequence). For the CDR3, the DNA is TGTGCCAGCAGCCCGACTAGCCTCGCGGCCGATGAGCAGTTCTTC. As protein: CASSPTSLAADEQFF.

This chain joins TRBV7-9 and TRBJ1-2; possible D gene TRBD1, 6 bases. V dropped 8 bases and J dropped 4 bases, with 23 bases sitting between them. Germline V CDR1 and CDR2: SEHNR, FQNEAQ (reference sequence). This CDR3 has 16 amino acids. Written as DNA, the CDR3 is TGTGCCAGCCCCCCTGGGGACACAAACCTCGGCTATGGCTACACCTTC. Its translation: CASPPGDTNLGYGYTF.

The gene calls are TRBV19 and TRBJ2-2, with 7 nucleotides matching TRBD1. J was trimmed by 7 bases and V by 4 bases; bases with no gene match: 6. Germline-derived CDR1 and CDR2 are LNHDA and SQIVND (reference sequence). The CDR3 contains 14 residues. CDR3 region: CASSTGTAIGELFF. The DNA for the CDR3 is TGTGCCAGTAGTACTGGGACAGCGATCGGGGAGCTGTTTTTT.